The clone carrying this T cell receptor (beta chain) has a handful of counts. Its antigen is unknown. This record comes from a study of cytomegalovirus exposure and HLA in healthy donors. Findings of the study overall: Presence/absence analyses took donor sequencing depth as roughly uniform. Later analysis identified 16,951 TCR beta sequences associated with HLA alleles, using a false discovery rate threshold of 0.05. Information on immune exposure was restricted to one variable (CMV serostatus).

PCR amplification relied on 60 Vbeta primers (plus 13 Jbeta primers). Measured with immunoSEQ multiplex PCR; TCRdb has only the in-frame clones, and not every one. Of fewer than 150,000 clones listed, 65% to 80% are singletons. The sample was PBMCs. The TCR was taken from a man between 60 and 70 years old in good health and CMV-seropositive.

CDR3 nucleotides: TGTGCCTGGAGTGACAGCAACAATCAGCCCCAGCATTTT. As protein: CAWSDSNNQPQHF. V gene TRBV30 combines with J gene TRBJ1-5; no clear D gene. This CDR3 region has 13 residues. Germline V CDR1 and CDR2: GTSNPN, SVGIG (reference sequence). The V end lost 1 base, the J end lost 3 bases, and 7 bases lay between the germline ends.